One sample yielded the 17 T cell receptor beta chains listed below, sequenced in a study of siplizumab effects on memory and regulatory T cells. Sequenced by immunoSEQ multiplex PCR; TCRdb stores in-frame clones only, minus some. This table holds 100,000 or so clones, under 95% found once. The sample taken for sequencing was Tregs sorted from blood. All receptors come from a human donor in good health.

The chain uses TRBV6-1 and TRBJ1-5; D gene uncertain. This CDR3 region has 16 residues. The V end lost 0 bases, the J end lost 1 base, and 10 bases lay between the germline ends. Per the germline V gene, CDR1 is MNHNS and CDR2 is SASEGT. This CDR3 reads CASSEAGGFSNQPQHF. The CDR3 DNA reads TGTGCCAGCAGTGAAGCGGGAGGGTTCAGCAATCAGCCCCAGCATTTT.

This clone was observed once. The chain uses TRBV6-6 and TRBJ2-5; TRBD1 matches 8 bases. The J segment lost 5 bases and the V segment lost 4 bases, leaving 6 bases of the junction unmatched. The CDR3 runs to 14 residues. Germline V lookup: CDR1 MNHNY, CDR2 SVGAGI (reference sequence). CDR3 sequence: CASSWGTGRETQYF. DNA for the CDR3: TGTGCCAGCAGTTGGGGGACAGGCAGGGAGACCCAGTACTTC.

V gene TRBV7-9 combines with J gene TRBJ2-3; 9 nucleotides match TRBD2. The CDR3 totals 19 residues. Germline lookup yields CDR1 SEHNR and CDR2 FQNEAQ (reference sequence). V was clipped by 2 bases and J by 7 bases; unmatched bases: 19. As DNA, the CDR3 is TGTGCCAGCAGCTTAATTGCTTCGTCGGGAGCTAGCGGGAAAAATACGCAGTATTTT. Translation: CASSLIASSGASGKNTQYF.

The genes are TRBV2 and TRBJ2-3, with TRBD2 identical over 8 bases. Looked up from germline, CDR1 is SNHLY and CDR2 is FYNNEI. The V and J ends lost 4 bases and 2 bases, in that order; junction bases with no gene match: 11. The CDR3 covers 17 residues. The CDR3 reads CASSVLGAGGLTDTQYF. In nucleotides, the CDR3 is TGTGCCAGCAGTGTCCTGGGGGCGGGGGGCCTCACAGATACGCAGTATTTT.

The rearrangement joins TRBV5-1 to TRBJ2-1, with D unclear. The V gene's germline CDR1 is SGHRS and CDR2 YFSETQ. The V gene lost 0 bases and the J gene lost 10 bases, with 5 bases spanning the gap. The CDR3 runs 11 residues. The CDR3 here is CASSLVGEQFF. The CDR3 nucleotides read TGCGCCAGCAGCTTGGTAGGGGAGCAGTTCTTC.

The genes are TRBV2 and TRBJ2-5; TRBD2 might be the D (6 bases). There are 15 residues in the CDR3. Germline CDR1 and CDR2: SNHLY and FYNNEI. With 7 bases removed from V and 3 bases from J, the gap between germline ends came to 18 bases. The CDR3 nucleotides read TGTGCCAGCAAAAATCTATGGGGACTCGAAGAGACCCAGTACTTC. This gives the protein CASKNLWGLEETQYF.

V gene TRBV5-1 combines with J gene TRBJ2-7, with 7 bases that match TRBD2. The CDR3 runs 15 residues. V lost 0 bases to trimming and J lost 3 bases; unmatched junction nucleotides: 6. CDR1 and CDR2 (germline): SGHRS, YFSETQ. This CDR3 reads CASSLAAGTNYEQYF. The CDR3 bases are TGCGCCAGCAGCTTGGCAGCCGGGACTAACTACGAGCAGTACTTC.

The genes are TRBV5-1 and TRBJ1-3; 7 bases match TRBD1. Unmatched junction bases numbered 7, after V lost 3 bases and J lost 4 bases. The CDR3 totals 15 residues. Germline V gene data show CDR1 as SGHRS and CDR2 as YFSETQ. The DNA for the CDR3 is TGCGCCAGCAGCTCCGCCGGGACAGAGGGAAACACCATATATTTT. It specifies CASSSAGTEGNTIYF.

CDR3 protein: CASSASGVYQETQYF. The DNA of the CDR3 is TGCGCCAGCAGCGCTAGCGGGGTGTACCAAGAGACCCAGTACTTC. This rearrangement joins TRBV5-1 to TRBJ2-5; the match to TRBD2 covers 9 bases. V shed 4 bases and J 0 bases; nucleotides not matched to a gene: 4. The germline V gene encodes CDR1 SGHRS and CDR2 YFSETQ. The CDR3 length is 15 residues. Complete variable domain (other parts from reference TRBV5-1 and TRBJ2-5): KAGVTQTPRYLIKTRGQQVTLSCSPISGHRSVSWYQQTPGQGLQFLFEYFSETQRNKGNFPGRFSGRQFSNSRSEMNVSTLELGDSALYLCASSASGVYQETQYFGPGTRLLVL.

The rearrangement links TRBV28 to TRBJ2-7; D remains unclear. The CDR3 is 14 amino acids. Germline V CDR1 and CDR2: MDHEN, SYDVKM. Trimming stripped 6 bases from V and 5 bases from J, with 17 bases between. CDR3 loop: CASSYGPRLNEQYF. CDR3 bases: TGTGCCAGCAGCTACGGACCCAGACTCAACGAGCAGTACTTC.

The count of this clone is one. The V gene is TRBV27, the J gene TRBJ2-1; possible D gene TRBD2, 6 bases. V gave up 3 bases and J gave up 7 bases, with 13 bases separating them. This CDR3 is built from 14 residues. The germline gives CDR1 MNHEY, CDR2 SMNVEV (reference sequence). The CDR3 is CASSLGRRGNEQFF. In DNA form, the CDR3 reads TGTGCCAGCAGTTTGGGACGGAGGGGAAATGAGCAGTTCTTC.

V gene TRBV6-1 combines with J gene TRBJ2-7; D perhaps matches TRBD1 (5 bases). The CDR3 spans 16 residues. The germline gives CDR1 MNHNS, CDR2 SASEGT. Trimming took off 4 bases at V and 2 bases at J, with 18 bases between the two ends. In nucleotides, the CDR3 is TGTGCCAGCAGTGTTCACTGGAGTTGGGGCACCTACGAGCAGTACTTC. Its protein is CASSVHWSWGTYEQYF.

The chain couples TRBV9 to TRBJ1-1, with 8 bases fitting TRBD1. The junction had 5 bases not matched to a gene; V was cut back by 3 bases and J by 1 base. There are 15 residues in the CDR3. Germline loops: CDR1 SGDLS, CDR2 YYNGEE. Here the CDR3 DNA reads TGTGCCAGCAGCGCGGGGGGACAGGCGAACACTGAAGCTTTCTTT. Its translation is CASSAGGQANTEAFF.

This clone appeared once. The chain carries TRBV27 and TRBJ2-7, with 8 nucleotides matching TRBD1. The CDR3 is made up of 13 amino acids. Germline CDR1 MNHEY, CDR2 SMNVEV (reference sequence). Trimming took 2 bases from V and 9 from J; bases not matched to a gene: 6. The CDR3 loop reads CASSLKQGGAQYF. CDR3 nucleotides: TGTGCCAGCAGTTTAAAACAGGGGGGAGCGCAGTACTTC.

The V call is TRBV5-4, the J call TRBJ2-2; TRBD2 is a possible D gene (6 bases). V gave up 1 base and J gave up 6 bases, with 10 bases separating them. The CDR3 is made up of 14 amino acids. CDR1 SGHNT and CDR2 YYREEE come from the germline V gene (reference sequence). CDR3 amino acids: CASSLMREPGELFF. In DNA, the CDR3 is TGTGCCAGCAGCTTGATGCGGGAACCCGGGGAGCTGTTTTTT.

J is TRBJ1-2 and V is TRBV14; D gene ambiguous. The germline V gene encodes CDR1 SGHDN and CDR2 FVKESK. The V gene lost 5 bases and the J gene lost 2 bases, with 9 bases spanning the gap. The CDR3 sequence is 13 residues long. DNA of the CDR3: TGTGCCAGCAGCACCCCGGGGAACTATGGCTACACCTTC. Protein sequence: CASSTPGNYGYTF.

CDR3 loop: CAWSVWGAHGYTF. In DNA form, the CDR3 reads TGTGCCTGGAGTGTATGGGGCGCTCACGGCTACACCTTC. This chain uses TRBV30 with TRBJ1-2; perhaps TRBD1 as D (5 bases). Deletions cut 0 bases from V and 8 bases from J, with 13 bases between. The CDR3 runs to 13 residues. The germline CDR1 and CDR2 sequences are GTSNPN and SVGIG (reference sequence).